The sequence of this T cell receptor (beta chain) was determined in a study of T cell repertoires in cytomegalovirus infection (dated by TCRdb to the late 2010s). A note on the overall study: Peptide stimulations targeted recently identified HLA-C-restricted CMV epitopes, whose presentation resists viral immunomodulation, together with well-studied HLA-B-restricted epitopes. Donor HLA type was relevant to the analysis, as public TCR beta signatures indicated carriage of CMV infection together with the matching HLA type.

This specimen's treatment or condition label, per the study, means: in vitro stimulation with specific CMV peptide epitopes to enrich CMV-specific T cells. Results the study describes overall, beyond this receptor: In both this cohort and an independent roughly 350-donor cohort, the cumulative frequency of public TCR beta family members distinguished carriers of CMV infection plus the relevant HLA type. The ex vivo response was dominated by HLA-C-restricted CMV-specific TCR beta clonotypes, which also provided the single most frequent clonotype in two of eight donors.

The instrument was an Illumina HiSeq 1500. TCRdb ran its own pipeline on the public reads, namely fastp trimming at Q25 and MiXCR clone calling, and kept in-frame beta chains. When rows share a CDR3 protein, they turn into one entry using the most common DNA and genes. This sample comprises some 900,000 distinct CDR3 sequences, over 25% of them detected only once. The ten largest account for over 10% of the sample. This clonotype turned up a few times. This clone's antigen is unknown. No per-base quality is available; no much larger clone lies one base away. From the cysteine up to the phenylalanine, the CDR3 has a length of 17 residues. CDR3 DNA only is kept here, 51 bases in frame from base 1. The germline V end is reduced by 5 bases and the J end by 6 bases; junction bases left unmatched: 11. The germline V gene specifies SGHAT as CDR1 and FQNNGV as CDR2.

The receptor's source is a human donor in good health (CMV status not recorded). Some clones in this sample may be carry-over from other donors' samples. The chain employs TRBV11-2 and TRBJ2-1, and TRBD2 aligns with 12 junction nucleotides. The sample in question was cultured CD8+ T cells from PBMCs, obtained from culture after CMV antigen stimulation. This receptor carries the CDR3 CASSPILAGGPGNEQFF. The DNA sequence is given as TGTGCCAGCAGCCCAATACTAGCGGGGGGTCCGGGCAATGAGCAGTTCTTC.